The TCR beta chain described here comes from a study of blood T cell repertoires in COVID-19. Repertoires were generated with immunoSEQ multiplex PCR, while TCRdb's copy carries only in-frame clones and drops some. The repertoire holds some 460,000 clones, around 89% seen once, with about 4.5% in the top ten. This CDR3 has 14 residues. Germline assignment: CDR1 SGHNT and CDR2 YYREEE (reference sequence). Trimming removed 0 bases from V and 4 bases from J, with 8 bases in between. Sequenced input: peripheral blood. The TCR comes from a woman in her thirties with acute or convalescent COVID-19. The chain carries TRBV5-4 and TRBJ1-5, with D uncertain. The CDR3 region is CASSLAPGNQPQHF. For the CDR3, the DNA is TGTGCCAGCAGCTTGGCTCCGGGAAATCAGCCCCAGCATTTT.